The source of this T cell receptor (beta chain) is a study of cytomegalovirus exposure and HLA in healthy donors. Study observations and caveats: Associated with HLA alleles at 0.05 false discovery rate in a later analysis were about 17,000 TCR beta sequences.

The study ran its PCR with 60 Vbeta and 13 Jbeta primers. Only in-frame clones appear in the TCRdb table, and some are missing; sequencing was by immunoSEQ multiplex PCR. The sample holds 180,000 or so clones, around 75% seen once. Note on this clone: Its specificity is not known.

The germline gives CDR1 SGHRS, CDR2 YFSETQ. This CDR3 has 14 residues. Between the trimmed V and J ends, which lost 5 bases and 5 bases, there was a span of 16 bases. The source is a middle-aged woman in good health and CMV-seropositive. Sequencing was performed on PBMCs. The J gene is TRBJ1-2, the V gene TRBV5-1; TRBD1 is a possible D gene (6 bases). The DNA for the CDR3 is TGCGCCAGCAGTCCAGGGGCAACCCCTTATGGCTACACCTTC. Translation gives CASSPGATPYGYTF. Using reference TRBV5-1 and TRBJ1-2 for the parts outside the CDR3, the full variable domain is KAGVTQTPRYLIKTRGQQVTLSCSPISGHRSVSWYQQTPGQGLQFLFEYFSETQRNKGNFPGRFSGRQFSNSRSEMNVSTLELGDSALYLCASSPGATPYGYTFGSGTRLTVV.